The 4 T cell receptor beta chains given below trace back to one sample, sequenced in a study of regulatory T cells in long-lasting Graves disease listed by TCRdb under 2021. The time point label on this specimen signifies: persistent/refractory GD, antithyroid drugs over 5 years with positive TRAb. For both TCR sequencing and RNA sequencing, RNA was extracted from PBMCs in TRIzol. The method behind the library was multiplex PCR. The sequencer listed for this sample is Illumina HiSeq 4000. iRepertoire HTBI primers and Arm-PCR amplification of CDR3 regions were used to construct TCR beta libraries. TCRdb's own reprocessing of the public reads used fastp at Q25 and MiXCR and kept productive beta chains. Every distinct CDR3 protein forms one entry, paired with its most common genes and DNA. The sample has under 500,000 distinct CDR3 sequences on record, around 20% of them singletons. 7.8% of the sample is taken by the ten largest.

The material was peripheral blood mononuclear cells (PBMCs), obtained when the disease was refractory, from a patient treated with antithyroid drugs. All receptors derive from a female donor with Graves disease.

This clonotype was observed at least ten times. CDR3 bases: TGTGCCAGCAGTTTATTACGGGCCCAAGAGACCCAGTACTTC. Translated: CASSLLRAQETQYF. The chain uses TRBV7-2 and TRBJ2-5; D gene ambiguous. This CDR3 has 14 amino acids. The germline V gene has CDR1 SGHTA and CDR2 FQGNSA. V lost 6 bases to trimming and J lost 1 base, with 12 bases between them.

This clonotype was counted many times. The chain is built from TRBV12-3 or TRBV12-4 and TRBJ2-7, with D possibly matching TRBD1 (6 bases). The CDR3 runs 12 residues. Deletions cut 6 bases from V and 7 bases from J, with 13 bases between. The CDR3 nucleotides read TGTGCCAGCAGGTATACAGGGTTTGAGCAGTACTTC. Translation: CASRYTGFEQYF.

Points on this clonotype: A much larger clone differs from this one at a single base, so this may be a read error. This chain joins TRBV27 and TRBJ1-4, with D uncertain. The length of the CDR3 is 15 residues. CDR1 is MNHEY and CDR2 is SMNVEV in the germline V gene (reference sequence). The germline V and J ends were trimmed by 8 bases and 7 bases, with 20 bases remaining between them. CDR3 sequence: CASGRRRMGSEKLFF. The CDR3 nucleotides read TGTGCCAGCGGTCGCCGAAGAATGGGCAGTGAAAAACTGTTTTTT.

V gene TRBV29-1 combines with J gene TRBJ2-7; a possible D gene is TRBD1 (5 bases). CDR1 SQVTM and CDR2 ANQGSEA come from the germline V gene. V gave up 4 bases and J gave up 3 bases, with 7 bases separating them. The CDR3 has 11 amino acids. CDR3 nucleotides: TGCAGCGTTGTACAGGTCTACGAGCAGTACTTC. It is translated as CSVVQVYEQYF.